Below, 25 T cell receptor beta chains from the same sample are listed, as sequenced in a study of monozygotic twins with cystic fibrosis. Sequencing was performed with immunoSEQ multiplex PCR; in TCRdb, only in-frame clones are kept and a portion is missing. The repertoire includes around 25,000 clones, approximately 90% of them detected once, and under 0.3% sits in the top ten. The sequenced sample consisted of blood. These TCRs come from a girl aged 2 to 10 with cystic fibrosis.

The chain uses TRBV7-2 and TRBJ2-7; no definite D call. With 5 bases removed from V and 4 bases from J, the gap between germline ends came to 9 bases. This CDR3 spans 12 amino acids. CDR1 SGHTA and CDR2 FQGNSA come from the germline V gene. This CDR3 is CASSHPGYEQYF. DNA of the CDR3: TGTGCCAGCAGCCACCCCGGGTACGAGCAGTACTTC.

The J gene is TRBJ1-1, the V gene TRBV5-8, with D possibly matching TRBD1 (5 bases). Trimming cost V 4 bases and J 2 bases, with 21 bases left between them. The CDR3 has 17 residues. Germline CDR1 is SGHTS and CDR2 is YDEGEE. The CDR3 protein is CASSLVFQGFFNTEAFF. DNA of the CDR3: TGTGCCAGCAGCCTGGTGTTTCAGGGCTTCTTCAACACTGAAGCTTTCTTT.

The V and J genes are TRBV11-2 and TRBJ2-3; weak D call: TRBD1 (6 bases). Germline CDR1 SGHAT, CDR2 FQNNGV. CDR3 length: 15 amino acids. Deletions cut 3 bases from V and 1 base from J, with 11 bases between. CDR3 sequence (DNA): TGTGCCAGCAGCTTTGGGGGCGTCGGCACAGATACGCAGTATTTT. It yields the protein CASSFGGVGTDTQYF.

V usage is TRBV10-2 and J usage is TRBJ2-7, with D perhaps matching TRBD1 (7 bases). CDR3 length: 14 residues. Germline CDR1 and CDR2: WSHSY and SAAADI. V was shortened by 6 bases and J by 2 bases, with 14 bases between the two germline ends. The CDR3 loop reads CASRRGDSPYEQYF. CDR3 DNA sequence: TGCGCCAGCAGGAGGGGGGACAGTCCCTACGAGCAGTACTTC.

CDR3 in amino acids: CAWSVTGEYGYTF. In nucleotides, the CDR3 is TGTGCCTGGAGTGTAACAGGGGAGTATGGCTACACCTTC. The V and J genes are TRBV30 and TRBJ1-2; 7 nucleotides match TRBD1. The CDR3 is 13 residues long. V lost 0 bases and J lost 5; bases outside the gene matches: 3. Germline assignment: CDR1 GTSNPN and CDR2 SVGIG (reference sequence).

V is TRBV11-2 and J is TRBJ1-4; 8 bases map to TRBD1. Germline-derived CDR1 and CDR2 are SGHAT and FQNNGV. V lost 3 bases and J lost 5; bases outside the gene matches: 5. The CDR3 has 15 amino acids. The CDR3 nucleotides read TGTGCCAGCAGCTTTATCCAGGGGGCCAATGAAAAACTGTTTTTT. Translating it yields CASSFIQGANEKLFF.

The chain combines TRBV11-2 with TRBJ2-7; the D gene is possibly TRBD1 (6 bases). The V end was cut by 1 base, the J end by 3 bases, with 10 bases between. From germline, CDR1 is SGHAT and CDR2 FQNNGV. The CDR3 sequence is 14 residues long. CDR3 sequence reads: CASSLGRGFYEQYF. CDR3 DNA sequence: TGTGCCAGCAGCTTAGGCAGGGGATTCTACGAGCAGTACTTC.

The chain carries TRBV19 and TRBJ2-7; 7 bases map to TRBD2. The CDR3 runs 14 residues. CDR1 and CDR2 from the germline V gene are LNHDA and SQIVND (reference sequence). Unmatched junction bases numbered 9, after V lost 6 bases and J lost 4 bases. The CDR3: CASRTSQRDYEQYF. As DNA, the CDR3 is TGTGCCAGTAGGACTTCCCAGCGGGATTACGAGCAGTACTTC.

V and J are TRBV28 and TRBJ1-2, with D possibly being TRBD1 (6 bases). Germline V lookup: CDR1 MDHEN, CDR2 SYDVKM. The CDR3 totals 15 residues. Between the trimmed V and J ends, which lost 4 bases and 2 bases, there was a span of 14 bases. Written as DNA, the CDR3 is TGTGCCAGCAGTTGGCCAGGGGAACAAAACTATGGCTACACCTTC. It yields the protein CASSWPGEQNYGYTF.

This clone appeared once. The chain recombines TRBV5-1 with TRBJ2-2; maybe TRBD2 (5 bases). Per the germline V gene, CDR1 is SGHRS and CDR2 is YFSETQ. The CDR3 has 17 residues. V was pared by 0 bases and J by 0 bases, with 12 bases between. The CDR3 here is CASSLGFGVSNTGELFF. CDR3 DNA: TGCGCCAGCAGCTTGGGGTTCGGGGTGTCGAACACCGGGGAGCTGTTTTTT.

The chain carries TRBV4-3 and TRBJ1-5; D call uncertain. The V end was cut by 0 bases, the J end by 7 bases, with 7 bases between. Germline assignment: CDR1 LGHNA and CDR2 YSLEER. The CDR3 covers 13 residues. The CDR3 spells CASSQDRRQPQHF. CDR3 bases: TGCGCCAGCAGCCAAGATCGTCGGCAGCCCCAGCATTTT.

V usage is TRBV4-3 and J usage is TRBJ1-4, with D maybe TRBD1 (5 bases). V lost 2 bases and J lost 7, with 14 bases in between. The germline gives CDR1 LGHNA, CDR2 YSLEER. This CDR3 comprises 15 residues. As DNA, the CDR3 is TGCGCCAGCAGCCAAAACCGGAAGCAGGGTGAAAAACTGTTTTTT. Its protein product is CASSQNRKQGEKLFF.

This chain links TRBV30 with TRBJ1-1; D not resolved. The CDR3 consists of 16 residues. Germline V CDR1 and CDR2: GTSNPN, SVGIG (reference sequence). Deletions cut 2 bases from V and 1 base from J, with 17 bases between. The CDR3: CAWSISAVNPNTEAFF. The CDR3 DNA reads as TGTGCCTGGAGTATCTCAGCCGTAAACCCGAACACTGAAGCTTTCTTT.

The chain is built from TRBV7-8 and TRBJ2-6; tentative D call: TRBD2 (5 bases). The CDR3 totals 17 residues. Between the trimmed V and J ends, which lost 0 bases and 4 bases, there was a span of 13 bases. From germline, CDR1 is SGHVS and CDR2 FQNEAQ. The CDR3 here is CASSLAIGSLGANVLTF. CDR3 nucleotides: TGTGCCAGCAGCTTAGCAATTGGGAGCTTGGGGGCCAACGTCCTGACTTTC.

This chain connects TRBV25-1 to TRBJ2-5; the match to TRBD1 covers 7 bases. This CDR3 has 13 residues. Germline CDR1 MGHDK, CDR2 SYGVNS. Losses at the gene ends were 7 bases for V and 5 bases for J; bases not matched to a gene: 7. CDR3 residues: CASNDRVSETQYF. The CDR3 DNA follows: TGTGCCAGCAACGACAGGGTAAGCGAGACCCAGTACTTC.

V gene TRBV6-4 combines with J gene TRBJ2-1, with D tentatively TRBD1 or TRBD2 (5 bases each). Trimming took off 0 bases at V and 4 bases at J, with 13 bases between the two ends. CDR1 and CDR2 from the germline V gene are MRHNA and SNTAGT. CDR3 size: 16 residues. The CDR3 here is CASSDSGVKGYNEQFF. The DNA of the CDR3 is TGTGCCAGCAGTGACTCGGGGGTAAAGGGATACAATGAGCAGTTCTTC.

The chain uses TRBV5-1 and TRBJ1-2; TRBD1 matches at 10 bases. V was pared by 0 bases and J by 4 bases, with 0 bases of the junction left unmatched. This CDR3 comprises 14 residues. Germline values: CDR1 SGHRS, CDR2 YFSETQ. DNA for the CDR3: TGCGCCAGCAGCTTGGGGACAGGGGGCTATGGCTACACCTTC. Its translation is CASSLGTGGYGYTF.

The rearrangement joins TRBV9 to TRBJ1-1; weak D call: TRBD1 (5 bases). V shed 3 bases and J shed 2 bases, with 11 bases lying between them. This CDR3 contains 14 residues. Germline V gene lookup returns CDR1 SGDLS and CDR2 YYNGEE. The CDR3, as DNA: TGTGCCAGCAGCGCAGAAGGGGACAACACTGAAGCTTTCTTT. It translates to CASSAEGDNTEAFF.

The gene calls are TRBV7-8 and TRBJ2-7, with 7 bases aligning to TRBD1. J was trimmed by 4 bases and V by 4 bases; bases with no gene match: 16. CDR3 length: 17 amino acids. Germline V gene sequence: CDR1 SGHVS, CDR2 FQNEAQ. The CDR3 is CASSSETEGALAYEQYF. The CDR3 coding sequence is TGTGCCAGCAGCTCAGAGACCGAGGGGGCGCTGGCTTACGAGCAGTACTTC.

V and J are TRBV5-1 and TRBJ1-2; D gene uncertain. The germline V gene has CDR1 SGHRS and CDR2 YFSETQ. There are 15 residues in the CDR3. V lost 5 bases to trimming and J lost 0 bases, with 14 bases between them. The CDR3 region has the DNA TGCGCCAGCAGTAGTTATGGTCGGACTAACTATGGCTACACCTTC. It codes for CASSSYGRTNYGYTF.

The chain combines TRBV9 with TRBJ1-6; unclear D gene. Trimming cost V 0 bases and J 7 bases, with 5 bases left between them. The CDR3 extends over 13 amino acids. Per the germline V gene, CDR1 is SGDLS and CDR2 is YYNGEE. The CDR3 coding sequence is TGTGCCAGCAGCGTAGGAGAGAATTCACCCCTCCACTTT. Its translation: CASSVGENSPLHF.

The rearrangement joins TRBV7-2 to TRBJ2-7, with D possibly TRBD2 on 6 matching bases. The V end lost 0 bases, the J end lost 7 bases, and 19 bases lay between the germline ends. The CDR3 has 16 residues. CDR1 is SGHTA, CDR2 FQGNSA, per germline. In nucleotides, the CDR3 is TGTGCCAGCAGCTTAGCGTACAGTGTTGGGGCGGGGGAGCAGTACTTC. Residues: CASSLAYSVGAGEQYF.

This CDR3 is CAISESTVSTDTQYF. The CDR3 DNA is TGTGCCATCAGTGAGTCGACAGTGAGCACAGATACGCAGTATTTT. This rearrangement joins TRBV10-3 to TRBJ2-3; maybe TRBD1 (5 bases). CDR3 length: 15 amino acids. V lost 0 bases and J lost 0, with 7 bases in between. Germline V CDR1 and CDR2: ENHRY, SYGVKD.

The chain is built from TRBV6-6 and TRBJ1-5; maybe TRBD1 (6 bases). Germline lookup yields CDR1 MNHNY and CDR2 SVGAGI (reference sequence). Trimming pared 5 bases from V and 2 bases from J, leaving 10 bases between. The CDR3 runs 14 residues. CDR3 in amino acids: CASSTGSGNQPQHF. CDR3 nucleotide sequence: TGTGCCAGCAGTACAGGGTCGGGCAATCAGCCCCAGCATTTT.

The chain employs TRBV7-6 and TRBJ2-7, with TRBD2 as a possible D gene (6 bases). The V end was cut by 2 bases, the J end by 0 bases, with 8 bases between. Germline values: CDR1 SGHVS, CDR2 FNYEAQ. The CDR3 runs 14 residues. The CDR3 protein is CASSLMGGSYEQYF. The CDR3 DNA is TGTGCCAGCAGCTTAATGGGGGGCTCCTACGAGCAGTACTTC.